One sample yielded the 11 T cell receptor beta chains listed below, sequenced in a study of blood T cell repertoires in COVID-19. TCRdb's copy holds only in-frame clones and misses some; the assay was immunoSEQ multiplex PCR. The sample has some 340,000 clones; over 90% are singletons. The sequenced sample consisted of PBMCs or T cells enriched from blood (not recorded which). The receptors shown here come from a woman younger than 45 who had been exposed to COVID-19.

The chain links TRBV7-9 to TRBJ2-3; TRBD2 matches at 9 bases. Germline loops: CDR1 SEHNR, CDR2 FQNEAQ (reference sequence). V dropped 3 bases and J dropped 5; count of bases not matched to a gene: 6. The CDR3 runs 15 residues. Here the CDR3 reads CASSFGGGAQDTQYF. The CDR3 nucleotides read TGTGCCAGCAGCTTCGGCGGGGGGGCCCAAGATACGCAGTATTTT.

The V call is TRBV27, the J call TRBJ2-7; unclear D gene. The germline V gene encodes CDR1 MNHEY and CDR2 SMNVEV (reference sequence). V was pared by 2 bases and J by 2 bases, with 7 bases between. The CDR3 runs 13 residues. CDR3 DNA: TGTGCCAGCAGTTTACAGGATACCTACGAGCAGTACTTC. Translation: CASSLQDTYEQYF.

This clone was seen once. The gene calls are TRBV5-4 and TRBJ2-7, with a weak D call TRBD2 (6 bases). The CDR3 extends over 13 amino acids. Germline CDR1 and CDR2: SGHNT and YYREEE (reference sequence). Trimming took off 7 bases at V and 2 bases at J, with 13 bases between the two ends. The CDR3 sequence: CASGLTGAYEQYF. The CDR3 DNA is TGTGCCAGCGGACTAACAGGTGCCTACGAGCAGTACTTC.

The genes are TRBV7-2 and TRBJ2-1; 10 bases line up with TRBD2. Trimming took 1 base from V and 4 from J; bases not matched to a gene: 10. The length of the CDR3 is 18 residues. Germline CDR1 reads SGHTA; CDR2 reads FQGNSA. DNA of the CDR3: TGTGCCAGCAGCTTAGGAGGGCCTAGCGGGGGACTATACAATGAGCAGTTCTTC. Translating gives CASSLGGPSGGLYNEQFF.

The chain uses TRBV29-1 and TRBJ2-2; D is uncertain. Trimming removed 5 bases from V and 3 bases from J, with 4 bases in between. Per the germline V gene, CDR1 is SQVTM and CDR2 is ANQGSEA. The length of the CDR3 is 11 residues. This CDR3 reads CSVRDTGELFF. The CDR3 DNA is TGCAGCGTTCGAGACACCGGGGAGCTGTTTTTT.

This sequence joins TRBV19 and TRBJ2-3; perhaps TRBD1 as D (6 bases). CDR3 length: 15 amino acids. Germline-derived CDR1 and CDR2 are LNHDA and SQIVND (reference sequence). The V and J ends lost 4 bases and 3 bases respectively, with 14 bases between them. This CDR3 is CASSSRGALTDTQYF. The CDR3, as DNA: TGTGCCAGTAGTAGCAGGGGCGCTTTAACAGATACGCAGTATTTT.

The genes are TRBV11-1 and TRBJ2-1; 10 nucleotides line up with TRBD2. Germline loops: CDR1 SGHAT, CDR2 FQDESV (reference sequence). J was trimmed by 3 bases and V by 2 bases; bases with no gene match: 1. The CDR3 is 15 amino acids. The CDR3: CASSLSSGGYNEQFF. The CDR3 bases are TGTGCCAGCAGCTTATCTAGCGGGGGCTACAATGAGCAGTTCTTC. Full variable domain (remainder filled in from reference TRBV11-1 and TRBJ2-1): EAEVAQSPRYKITEKSQAVAFWCDPISGHATLYWYRQILGQGPELLVQFQDESVVDDSQLPKDRFSAERLKGVDSTLKIQPAELGDSAMYLCASSLSSGGYNEQFFGPGTRLTVL.

The DNA for the CDR3 is TGTGCCAGCAGCTTGGCGAAAGGAGGGTGGGCAAATGAAAAACTGTTTTTT. Translation: CASSLAKGGWANEKLFF. The V call is TRBV5-5, the J call TRBJ1-4, with D uncertain. This CDR3 has 17 amino acids. V lost 0 bases and J 5 bases, leaving 17 bases between the germline ends. CDR1 is SGHKS and CDR2 is YYEKEE in the germline V gene (reference sequence).

CDR3 loop: CASSHSRGLNEKLFF. The CDR3 nucleotides read TGTGCCAGCAGCCATTCCAGGGGGTTGAATGAAAAACTGTTTTTT. This chain connects TRBV4-2 to TRBJ1-4, with 7 bases fitting TRBD1. Per the germline V gene, CDR1 is LGHNA and CDR2 is YNFKEQ. With V trimmed by 3 bases and J by 5 bases, 6 bases remained unmatched. CDR3 length: 15 residues.

The chain links TRBV28 to TRBJ1-3, with TRBD1 matching 7 bases. Trimming removed 2 bases from V and 4 bases from J; junction bases left unmatched: 5. The CDR3 covers 15 residues. Germline V CDR1 and CDR2: MDHEN, SYDVKM. The CDR3 sequence: CASSLRTGPGNTIYF. The CDR3 coding sequence is TGTGCCAGCAGTTTAAGGACAGGTCCAGGAAACACCATATATTTT. Complete variable domain (other parts from reference TRBV28 and TRBJ1-3): DVKVTQSSRYLVKRTGEKVFLECVQDMDHENMFWYRQDPGLGLRLIYFSYDVKMKEKGDIPEGYSVSREKKERFSLILESASTNQTSMYLCASSLRTGPGNTIYFGEGSWLTVV.

This clone occurred once. The V and J genes are TRBV5-4 and TRBJ1-1; D call uncertain. The CDR3 totals 13 residues. CDR1 and CDR2 from the germline V gene are SGHNT and YYREEE (reference sequence). Trimming pared 2 bases from V and 2 bases from J, leaving 7 bases between. CDR3 DNA: TGTGCCAGCAGCTTAAGTAGCAACACTGAAGCTTTCTTT. Its protein product is CASSLSSNTEAFF.